This T cell receptor (beta chain) comes out of a study of T cell responses to AZD1222 COVID-19 vaccine. Clones were sequenced by immunoSEQ multiplex PCR, and TCRdb holds only the in-frame ones, with some missing. The sample lists approximately 160,000 clones; 85% to 95% were seen once. About this clone itself: Its antigen is currently unknown.

This CDR3 is 19 amino acids long. The V end lost 1 base, the J end lost 0 bases, and 19 bases lay between the germline ends. In germline, CDR1 is KGHSH, CDR2 LQKENI. Findings and caveats of the study: Clonal diversity was possibly underestimated, and the donors were mostly white British, with more females. Vaccination with two AZD1222 doses was followed by a rise in Spike-specific TCR breadth and depth. Reportedly, nearly half of unique spike TCRs recognized epitopes outside B.1.351/B.1.1.7 mutations.

The receptor was isolated from an adult in good health. The J gene is TRBJ1-3, the V gene TRBV18; D is unclear. The material was peripheral blood, obtained on day 0 of AZD1222 vaccination. The CDR3 nucleotides are TGTGCCAGCTCACCACTTTTGGCCACATTTACAGACTCTGGAAACACCATATATTTT. Protein product: CASSPLLATFTDSGNTIYF.